This T cell receptor beta chain stems from a study of blood T cell repertoires in COVID-19. Study at large: The United States, Italy and Spain supplied acute and convalescent COVID-19 samples. The analysed material was cDNA or gDNA that came from T cells, B-cell-depleted T cells, or PBMCs.

How the authors handled the data: It was from reference gene primer amplification that nucleated cell counts were estimated. Measured with immunoSEQ multiplex PCR; TCRdb has only the in-frame clones, and not every one. V and J calls and clone size are copied from that table; D and trimming were computed from the DNA. The data show 70,000 to 75,000 clones, 79% seen once. The germline V gene has CDR1 LNHDA and CDR2 SQIVND (reference sequence). The V and J ends lost 6 bases and 3 bases respectively, with 13 bases between them. This CDR3 has 14 amino acids. Sequencing was done on a sample of peripheral blood. V and J are TRBV19 and TRBJ2-3; a weak D match, TRBD2 (5 bases). The source of this sequence is a man between 60 and 70 years old with active or convalescent COVID-19. In nucleotides, the CDR3 is TGTGCCAGTAGCCGACTATCCCAGACAGATACGCAGTATTTT. This translates into CASSRLSQTDTQYF.